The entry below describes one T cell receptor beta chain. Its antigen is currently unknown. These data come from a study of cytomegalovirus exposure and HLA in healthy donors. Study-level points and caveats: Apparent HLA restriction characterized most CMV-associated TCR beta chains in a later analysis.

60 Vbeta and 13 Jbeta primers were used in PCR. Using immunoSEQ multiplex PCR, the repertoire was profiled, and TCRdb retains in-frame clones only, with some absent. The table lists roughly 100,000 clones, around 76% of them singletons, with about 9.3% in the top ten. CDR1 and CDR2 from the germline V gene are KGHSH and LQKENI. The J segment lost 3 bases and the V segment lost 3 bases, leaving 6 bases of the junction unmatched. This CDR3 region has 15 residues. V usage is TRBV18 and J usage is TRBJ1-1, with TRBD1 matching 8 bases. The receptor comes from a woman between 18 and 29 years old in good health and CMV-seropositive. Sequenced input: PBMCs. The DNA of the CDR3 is TGTGCCAGCTCACCTGCTACAGGGGGTTACACTGAAGCTTTCTTT. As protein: CASSPATGGYTEAFF.